One and the same sample provided the 30 T cell receptor beta chains below, sequenced in a study of monozygotic twins with cystic fibrosis. The data were produced by immunoSEQ multiplex PCR, yet TCRdb's version contains in-frame clones alone and is incomplete. The profile shows 34,000 or so clones, just over 90% of them singletons. The sample was blood. These receptor sequences come from a boy aged 2 to 9 with cystic fibrosis.

V usage is TRBV5-1 and J usage is TRBJ1-2; D remains ambiguous. The V and J ends lost 0 bases and 2 bases respectively, with 17 bases between them. CDR3 length: 17 residues. Germline-derived CDR1 and CDR2 are SGHRS and YFSETQ. The CDR3 protein is CASSLVPGVGKNYGYTF. DNA of the CDR3: TGCGCCAGCAGCTTGGTCCCCGGAGTCGGGAAGAACTATGGCTACACCTTC.

V usage is TRBV19 and J usage is TRBJ1-1, with 7 bases lining up with TRBD1. This CDR3 is built from 15 residues. J gave up 1 base and V 5 bases, and 7 bases lay outside the gene matches. Germline values: CDR1 LNHDA, CDR2 SQIVND (reference sequence). CDR3 sequence: CASSRDRDGNTEAFF. DNA of the CDR3: TGTGCCAGTAGTCGAGACAGGGATGGGAACACTGAAGCTTTCTTT.

This CDR3 reads CASSPRSANTGELFF. The CDR3, as DNA: TGTGCCAGCTCACCACGCAGTGCGAACACCGGGGAGCTGTTTTTT. The rearrangement joins TRBV18 to TRBJ2-2; D ambiguous. The length of the CDR3 is 15 residues. CDR1 is KGHSH, CDR2 LQKENI, per germline. Deletions cut 1 base from V and 0 bases from J, with 6 bases between.

V usage is TRBV6-5 and J usage is TRBJ1-4; a weak D match, TRBD1 (5 bases). The CDR3 has 16 amino acids. The V and J ends lost 0 bases and 4 bases respectively, with 12 bases between them. The germline V gene has CDR1 MNHEY and CDR2 SVGAGI. The CDR3 DNA follows: TGTGCCAGCAGTTACTCGGTTAGGGGTCTTAATGAAAAACTGTTTTTT. Translation gives CASSYSVRGLNEKLFF.

The chain recombines TRBV4-2 with TRBJ2-3; TRBD2 matches at 12 bases. Germline CDR1 is LGHNA and CDR2 is YNFKEQ. The CDR3 contains 17 residues. Trimming at V came to 7 bases and at J to 2 bases, leaving 10 bases not matched to a gene. CDR3 sequence (DNA): TGTGCCAGCACGACTAGCGGGGGACCGCAAGCCACAGATACGCAGTATTTT. Translated: CASTTSGGPQATDTQYF.

V is TRBV7-3 and J is TRBJ2-1; D unresolved. V shed 3 bases and J shed 2 bases, with 14 bases lying between them. Germline V lookup: CDR1 SGHTA, CDR2 FQGTGA. The CDR3 contains 16 residues. CDR3 loop: CASSFSSVNPYNEQFF. In DNA, the CDR3 is TGTGCCAGCAGCTTCTCAAGCGTAAACCCCTACAATGAGCAGTTCTTC.

This clone was found a few times. This chain joins TRBV19 and TRBJ1-5, with a tentative D call TRBD1 (6 bases). The germline gives CDR1 LNHDA, CDR2 SQIVND (reference sequence). The CDR3 is made up of 13 amino acids. V lost 6 bases, J lost 7 bases, and 13 bases lay in between. CDR3 protein: CASSQLGAQPQHF. The CDR3 DNA sequence: TGTGCCAGTAGCCAACTGGGGGCGCAGCCCCAGCATTTT.

The rearrangement uses TRBV7-8 and TRBJ2-6; 9 nucleotides line up with TRBD1. Germline V CDR1 and CDR2: SGHVS, FQNEAQ. The ends lost 3 bases at V and 2 bases at J; junction bases unmatched: 11. CDR3 length: 19 amino acids. CDR3 region: CASSFPPDRGWAGANVLTF. In DNA, the CDR3 is TGTGCCAGCAGCTTCCCCCCGGACAGGGGATGGGCTGGGGCCAACGTCCTGACTTTC.

V is TRBV6-1 and J is TRBJ2-7; TRBD1 aligns across 8 bases. CDR3 length: 14 residues. CDR1 and CDR2 from the germline V gene are MNHNS and SASEGT. After removal of 2 bases from V and 3 bases from J, the junction contained 3 bases not matched to a gene. The CDR3 nucleotides read TGTGCCAGCAGTGAACCGGGACAGGTCTACGAGCAGTACTTC. It translates to CASSEPGQVYEQYF.

The V gene is TRBV14, the J gene TRBJ1-2; tentative D call: TRBD1 (5 bases). The germline CDR1 and CDR2 sequences are SGHDN and FVKESK. Trimming removed 0 bases from V and 8 bases from J, with 10 bases in between. The CDR3 sequence is 13 residues long. The CDR3 loop reads CASSQDWGIGYTF. CDR3 DNA: TGTGCCAGCAGCCAAGATTGGGGGATCGGCTACACCTTC.

This sequence joins TRBV7-3 and TRBJ1-2; 10 nucleotides align to TRBD1. The germline gives CDR1 SGHTA, CDR2 FQGTGA. The CDR3 loop spans 13 amino acids. V trimming: 5 bases; J trimming: 5 bases; junction bases outside the gene matches: 2. The CDR3 DNA reads as TGTGCCAGCAGCCCGGGACAGGGGTATGGCTACACCTTC. This sequence encodes CASSPGQGYGYTF.

The chain uses TRBV5-1 and TRBJ2-7; unclear D gene. The ends were cut back, 3 bases at V and 5 bases at J, with 18 bases in the middle. Germline V gene lookup returns CDR1 SGHRS and CDR2 YFSETQ. The CDR3 covers 15 residues. Here the CDR3 DNA reads TGCGCCAGCAGCTCGCTGACGTCCAGTCAAGACGAGCAGTACTTC. It is translated as CASSSLTSSQDEQYF.

This chain joins TRBV5-4 and TRBJ2-3; weak D call: TRBD2 (5 bases). The CDR3 runs 18 residues. CDR1 and CDR2 from the germline V gene are SGHNT and YYREEE (reference sequence). The V gene lost 2 bases and the J gene lost 0 bases, with 19 bases spanning the gap. CDR3 protein: CASSFGHREGISTDTQYF. Written as DNA, the CDR3 is TGTGCCAGCAGCTTTGGGCACCGGGAAGGAATAAGCACAGATACGCAGTATTTT.

The chain couples TRBV6-5 to TRBJ1-2; D gene uncertain. Deletions cut 5 bases from V and 2 bases from J, with 12 bases between. Germline V gene sequence: CDR1 MNHEY, CDR2 SVGAGI. The CDR3 length is 14 residues. The CDR3 region has the DNA TGTGCCAGCAGTCCCCAGTCGATAAACTATGGCTACACCTTC. Protein product: CASSPQSINYGYTF.

The chain carries TRBV27 and TRBJ2-1; the match to TRBD1 covers 7 bases. V was clipped by 7 bases and J by 4 bases; unmatched bases: 10. Germline CDR1 reads MNHEY; CDR2 reads SMNVEV (reference sequence). The CDR3 is 15 residues long. The CDR3 DNA follows: TGTGCCAGCACCCCTCGAGGGACAGAATACAATGAGCAGTTCTTC. This sequence encodes CASTPRGTEYNEQFF.

The V gene is TRBV27, the J gene TRBJ2-7, with 7 bases aligning to TRBD1. Trimming removed 8 bases from V and 4 bases from J; junction bases left unmatched: 17. Looked up from germline, CDR1 is MNHEY and CDR2 is SMNVEV (reference sequence). The CDR3 has 16 residues. The CDR3 coding sequence is TGTGCCAGCGCCTCCGGGACAGAATCCGGGCGTTACGAGCAGTACTTC. Its translation: CASASGTESGRYEQYF.

The V and J genes are TRBV4-3 and TRBJ2-3, with 8 bases identical to TRBD2. CDR1 and CDR2 (germline): LGHNA, YSLEER. CDR3 length equals 16 residues. J was trimmed by 7 bases and V by 0 bases; bases with no gene match: 9. CDR3 in DNA: TGCGCCAGCAGCCAAGAGATGGCGGGGGGACTTAATACGCAGTATTTT. Protein sequence: CASSQEMAGGLNTQYF.

This chain links TRBV19 with TRBJ1-2; D is ambiguous. The CDR3 contains 13 residues. Germline CDR1 reads LNHDA; CDR2 reads SQIVND (reference sequence). Trimming cost V 5 bases and J 4 bases, with 11 bases left between them. The CDR3 DNA reads TGTGCCAGTAGTCCCTCGACCGGCTATGGCTACACCTTC. As protein: CASSPSTGYGYTF.

The chain is built from TRBV2 and TRBJ2-2, with 9 bases aligning to TRBD2. CDR3 size: 17 residues. CDR1 SNHLY and CDR2 FYNNEI come from the germline V gene. V trimming: 1 base; J trimming: 7 bases; junction bases outside the gene matches: 10. The CDR3 region is CASSEVWRGGLSGELFF. In DNA, the CDR3 is TGTGCCAGCAGTGAAGTTTGGCGGGGGGGCCTTAGCGGGGAGCTGTTTTTT. Combining the CDR3 with reference TRBV2 and TRBJ2-2 gives the whole variable domain EPEVTQTPSHQVTQMGQEVILRCVPISNHLYFYWYRQILGQKVEFLVSFYNNEISEKSEIFDDQFSVERPDGSNFTLKIRSTKLEDSAMYFCASSEVWRGGLSGELFFGEGSRLTVL.

This sequence joins TRBV11-2 and TRBJ1-4; 11 bases map to TRBD1. Germline values: CDR1 SGHAT, CDR2 FQNNGV. CDR3 size: 15 residues. V was clipped by 5 bases and J by 5 bases; unmatched bases: 4. The CDR3 is CASSQGDRGNEKLFF. The CDR3 coding sequence is TGTGCCAGCAGCCAAGGGGACAGGGGGAATGAAAAACTGTTTTTT.

DNA for the CDR3: TGTGCCAGCAGTGATCTCACCGGCAATCAGCCCCAGCATTTT. Translated: CASSDLTGNQPQHF. The genes are TRBV25-1 and TRBJ1-5; no clear D gene. Germline CDR1 reads MGHDK; CDR2 reads SYGVNS. V lost 3 bases, J lost 2 bases, and 8 bases lay in between. This CDR3 is 14 amino acids long. The full variable domain, with the rest looked up from reference TRBV25-1 and TRBJ1-5, is EADIYQTPRYLVIGTGKKITLECSQTMGHDKMYWYQQDPGMELHLIHYSYGVNSTEKGDLSSESTVSRIRTEHFPLTLESARPSHTSQYLCASSDLTGNQPQHFGDGTRLSIL.

V is TRBV6-6 and J is TRBJ2-7, with 9 bases aligning to TRBD1. The CDR3 is 14 amino acids. The germline CDR1 and CDR2 sequences are MNHNY and SVGAGI (reference sequence). Losses at the gene ends were 2 bases for V and 5 bases for J; bases not matched to a gene: 4. The CDR3 nucleotides are TGTGCCAGCAGTTACAAGCGGACAGGGGACGAGCAGTACTTC. It is translated as CASSYKRTGDEQYF.

The V gene is TRBV29-1, the J gene TRBJ2-3; TRBD2 agrees at 11 bases. CDR1 is SQVTM and CDR2 is ANQGSEA in the germline V gene. V lost 1 base, J lost 2 bases, and 5 bases stayed unmatched. This CDR3 has 16 amino acids. CDR3 sequence reads: CSVEGLAGGHTDTQYF. CDR3 sequence (DNA): TGCAGCGTTGAAGGCCTAGCGGGGGGCCACACAGATACGCAGTATTTT.

The V and J genes are TRBV6-5 and TRBJ1-4; D may be TRBD1 (6 bases). CDR1 MNHEY and CDR2 SVGAGI come from the germline V gene. Trimming pared 2 bases from V and 8 bases from J, leaving 18 bases between. The CDR3 is made up of 16 amino acids. The CDR3 region is CASSYTPQGGAEKLFF. The CDR3 nucleotides are TGTGCCAGCAGTTACACTCCACAGGGAGGAGCGGAAAAACTGTTTTTT.

This CDR3 is CASSIGRGRDTQYF. The CDR3 DNA sequence: TGTGCCAGTAGTATCGGCCGGGGGCGGGATACGCAGTATTTT. The chain employs TRBV19 and TRBJ2-3, with D possibly being TRBD1 or TRBD2 (6 bases each). The CDR3 runs 14 residues. Looked up from germline, CDR1 is LNHDA and CDR2 is SQIVND (reference sequence). V dropped 3 bases and J dropped 6 bases, with 13 bases sitting between them.

This sequence joins TRBV9 and TRBJ2-1; D might be TRBD1 or TRBD2, each matching 5 bases. This CDR3 is 15 amino acids long. Germline CDR1 SGDLS, CDR2 YYNGEE. The V gene lost 4 bases and the J gene lost 0 bases, with 11 bases spanning the gap. The CDR3 coding sequence is TGTGCCAGCAGCCCCGGGGACCACTCCTACAATGAGCAGTTCTTC. This sequence encodes CASSPGDHSYNEQFF.

The chain is built from TRBV5-1 and TRBJ1-4, with D unclear. V lost 4 bases and J 0 bases, leaving 7 bases between the germline ends. Per germline, CDR1 SGHRS and CDR2 YFSETQ. The CDR3 spans 14 residues. CDR3 bases: TGCGCCAGCAGCGCGGCAGCAACTAATGAAAAACTGTTTTTT. Amino acids: CASSAAATNEKLFF. Full variable domain (missing parts from reference TRBV5-1 and TRBJ1-4): KAGVTQTPRYLIKTRGQQVTLSCSPISGHRSVSWYQQTPGQGLQFLFEYFSETQRNKGNFPGRFSGRQFSNSRSEMNVSTLELGDSALYLCASSAAATNEKLFFGSGTQLSVL.

The chain joins TRBV4-1 to TRBJ1-4; D unresolved. Between the trimmed V and J ends, which lost 1 base and 5 bases, there was a span of 5 bases. Germline-derived CDR1 and CDR2 are MGHRA and YSYEKL. The CDR3 totals 13 residues. The CDR3 protein is CASSQGGNEKLFF. The CDR3 nucleotides are TGCGCCAGCAGCCAAGGAGGGAATGAAAAACTGTTTTTT.

The chain carries TRBV29-1 and TRBJ2-4; tentative D call: TRBD2 (6 bases). CDR1 and CDR2 (germline): SQVTM, ANQGSEA. CDR3 length: 15 amino acids. Trimming removed 1 base from V and 8 bases from J, with 18 bases in between. CDR3 sequence (DNA): TGCAGCGTTGAAGGAGGTAGATTACCGGGGGACATTCAGTACTTC. Encoded protein: CSVEGGRLPGDIQYF.

The rearrangement uses TRBV27 and TRBJ2-1; the D is unclear. The V and J ends lost 5 bases and 4 bases respectively, with 9 bases between them. The CDR3 is 13 amino acids. Germline assignment: CDR1 MNHEY and CDR2 SMNVEV (reference sequence). CDR3 in DNA: TGTGCCAGCAGTAACGGGCTTTACAATGAGCAGTTCTTC. Translating it yields CASSNGLYNEQFF.